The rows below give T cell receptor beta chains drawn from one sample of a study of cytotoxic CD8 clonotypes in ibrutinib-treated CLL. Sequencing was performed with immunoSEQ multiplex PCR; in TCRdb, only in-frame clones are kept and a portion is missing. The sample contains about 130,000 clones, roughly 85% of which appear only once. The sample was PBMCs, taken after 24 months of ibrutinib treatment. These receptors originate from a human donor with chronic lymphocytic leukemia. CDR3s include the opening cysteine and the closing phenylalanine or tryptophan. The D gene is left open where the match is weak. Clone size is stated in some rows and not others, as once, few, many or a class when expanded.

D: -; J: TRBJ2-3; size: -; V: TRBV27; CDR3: CASSLNVGPTDTQYF; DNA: TGTGCCAGCAGTTTAAATGTGGGGCCGACAGATACGCAGTATTTT
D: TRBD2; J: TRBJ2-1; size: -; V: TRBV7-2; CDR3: CASSPLIAGASYNEQFF; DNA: TGTGCCAGCAGCCCGTTGATAGCGGGGGCCTCCTACAATGAGCAGTTCTTC
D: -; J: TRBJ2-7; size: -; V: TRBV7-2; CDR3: CASSPGAHYEQYF; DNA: TGTGCCAGCAGCCCGGGGGCTCACTACGAGCAGTACTTC
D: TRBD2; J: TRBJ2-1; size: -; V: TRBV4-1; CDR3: CASSRGGAGNEQFF; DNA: TGCGCCAGCAGCCGCGGGGGGGCCGGAAATGAGCAGTTCTTC
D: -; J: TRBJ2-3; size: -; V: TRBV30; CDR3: CAWSRDRSTDTQYF; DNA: TGTGCCTGGAGTCGAGACAGGAGCACAGATACGCAGTATTTT
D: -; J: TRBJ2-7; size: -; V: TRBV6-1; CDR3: CASSEEWRARSGQYF; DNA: TGTGCCAGCAGTGAAGAATGGAGAGCCAGAAGCGGGCAGTACTTC
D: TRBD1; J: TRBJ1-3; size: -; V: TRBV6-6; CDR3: CASRAGTGTGNTIYF; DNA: TGTGCCAGCAGGGCCGGGACAGGGACTGGAAACACCATATATTTT
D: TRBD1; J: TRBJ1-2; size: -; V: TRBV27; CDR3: CASKLGQGNYGYTF; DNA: TGTGCCAGCAAACTCGGACAGGGCAACTATGGCTACACCTTC
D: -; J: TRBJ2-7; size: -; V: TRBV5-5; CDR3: CASSFSFLGEQYF; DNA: TGTGCCAGCAGCTTTAGCTTCCTGGGAGAGCAGTACTTC
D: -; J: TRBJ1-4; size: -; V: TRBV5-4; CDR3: CASSPAVGPNEKLFF; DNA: TGTGCCAGCAGCCCAGCGGTGGGACCCAATGAAAAACTGTTTTTT
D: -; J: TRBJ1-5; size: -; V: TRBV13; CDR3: CASSFRSLGNQPQHF; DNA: TGTGCCAGCAGCTTTAGAAGCCTGGGCAATCAGCCCCAGCATTTT
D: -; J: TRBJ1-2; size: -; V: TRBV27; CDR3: CASSLSAGRRYGYTF; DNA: TGTGCCAGCAGTTTATCGGCCGGGCGCCGCTATGGCTACACCTTC
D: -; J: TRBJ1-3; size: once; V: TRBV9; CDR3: CASSPQIARDSGNTIYF; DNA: TGTGCCAGCAGCCCTCAGATCGCCAGGGACTCTGGAAACACCATATATTTT
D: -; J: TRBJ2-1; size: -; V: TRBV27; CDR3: CASSLRRESNEQFF; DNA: TGTGCCAGCAGTTTAAGGCGGGAAAGCAATGAGCAGTTCTTC
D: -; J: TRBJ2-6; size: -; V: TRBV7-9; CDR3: CASSLARGGPSGANVLTF; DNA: TGTGCCAGCAGCTTAGCGCGTGGGGGACCCTCTGGGGCCAACGTCCTGACTTTC
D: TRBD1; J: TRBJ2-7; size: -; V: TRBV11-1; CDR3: CASSRRQGRLEQYF; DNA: TGTGCCAGCAGCAGACGACAGGGCCGCCTCGAGCAGTACTTC
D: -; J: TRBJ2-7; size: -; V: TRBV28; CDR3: CASNLWGSSYEQYF; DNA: TGTGCCAGTAACTTGTGGGGGAGCTCCTACGAGCAGTACTTC
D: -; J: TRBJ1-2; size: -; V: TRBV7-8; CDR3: CASSLGGFPAGDTF; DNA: TGTGCCAGCAGCTTAGGGGGGTTCCCGGCGGGCGACACCTTC
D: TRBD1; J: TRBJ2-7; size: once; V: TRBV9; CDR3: CASSPRGQGYEQYF; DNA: TGTGCCAGCAGCCCAAGGGGGCAAGGGTACGAGCAGTACTTC
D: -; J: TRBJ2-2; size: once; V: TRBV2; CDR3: CASLDPQGNTGELFF; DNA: TGTGCCAGCCTCGACCCCCAAGGGAACACCGGGGAGCTGTTTTTT
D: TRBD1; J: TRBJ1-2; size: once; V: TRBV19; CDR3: CASIKTGGKDYGYTF; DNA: TGTGCCAGTATCAAGACAGGGGGAAAGGACTATGGCTACACCTTC
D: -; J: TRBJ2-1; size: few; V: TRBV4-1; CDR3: CASSSPRLRASVREQFF; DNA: TGCGCCAGCAGCTCCCCCCGGCTGCGAGCCAGTGTTAGGGAGCAGTTCTTC
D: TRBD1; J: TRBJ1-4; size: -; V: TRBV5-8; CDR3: CASGPRDRKYHEKLFF; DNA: TGTGCCAGCGGACCCCGGGACAGGAAATATCATGAAAAACTGTTTTTT
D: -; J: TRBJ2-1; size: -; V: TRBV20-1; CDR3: CSARRDEQFF; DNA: TGCAGTGCTAGAAGGGATGAGCAGTTCTTC
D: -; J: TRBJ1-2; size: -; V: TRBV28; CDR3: CASSSPSGLLGYTF; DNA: TGTGCCAGCAGTTCACCGTCGGGGTTGCTTGGCTACACCTTC
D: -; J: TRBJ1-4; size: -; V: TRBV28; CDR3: CASNVRNEKLFF; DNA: TGTGCCAGCAACGTCCGCAATGAAAAACTGTTTTTT
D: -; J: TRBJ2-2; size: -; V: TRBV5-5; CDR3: CASSTSNQLRGGTGELFF; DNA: TGTGCCAGCAGCACAAGCAACCAGTTGAGGGGCGGGACCGGGGAGCTGTTTTTT